The T cell receptor (beta chain) described here comes from a study of OX40 agonist ivuxolimab in advanced cancers. Study-level information: Participants could have had prior anti-PD-1, anti-PD-L1 or anti-CTLA-4 therapy, and approximately 37% had some. The study, taken as a whole, reports: CD4+ and CD8+ T cells in blood underwent clonal expansion by week 6 at 0.1 to 3.0 mg/kg.

CDR3 size: 14 residues. V shed 0 bases and J shed 4 bases, with 9 bases lying between them. Germline loops: CDR1 SGDLS, CDR2 YYNGEE. The protocol was immunoSEQ multiplex PCR, while the TCRdb copy is restricted to in-frame clones and leaves out a portion. Here the sample spans tens of thousands of clones, around 83% being singletons. In regard to this clone: Its cognate antigen is unknown.

This sequence joins TRBV9 and TRBJ2-3; weak D call: TRBD2 (6 bases). The sequence was collected from an adult with an advanced solid tumor such as melanoma, head and neck, liver or kidney cancer. The specimen comprised CD4+ or CD8+ T cells sorted from blood, sampled in a trial of the OX40 agonist ivuxolimab. CDR3 sequence: CASSVAAGADTQYF. For the CDR3, the DNA is TGTGCCAGCAGCGTAGCAGCGGGTGCAGATACGCAGTATTTT.